This T cell receptor beta chain was sequenced in a study of vaccination effects on CD4 cells after COVID-19. TCRdb keeps only in-frame clones here, not all; method: immunoSEQ multiplex PCR. Of 25,000 to 35,000 clones listed, almost 75% are singletons. The CDR3 spans 15 residues. Germline V lookup: CDR1 SEHNR, CDR2 FQNEAQ (reference sequence). V dropped 3 bases and J dropped 5 bases, with 16 bases sitting between them. Broader study findings: Clonal contraction was marked in infection- and vaccine-induced clones late after vaccination.

Notes on this clone: What it binds is not known.

Antigen-specific CD4+ T cell clonotypes were called by their expansion after viral peptide-pool culture in ViraFEST. At the end of about ten days of culture, CD4+ T cells were isolated. Two doses of either BNT162b2 or mRNA-1273 were given to each participant. The input for sequencing was CD4+ T cells from PBMCs cultured with HCoV-229E spike peptides, taken after COVID-19 vaccination. The V gene is TRBV7-9, the J gene TRBJ2-5, with D possibly TRBD2 on 6 matching bases. This TCR came from a human donor who received a COVID-19 vaccine. CDR3 region: CASSFGAGLEETQYF. The CDR3 DNA reads TGTGCCAGCAGCTTTGGGGCGGGGCTAGAGGAGACCCAGTACTTC.